This record looks at one T cell receptor (beta chain) sequence and its context. The sample comes from a study of blood T cell repertoires in COVID-19. Across the study: PBMCs, B-cell-depleted T cells, or T cells provided the cDNA or gDNA that made up the material.

Cohort allocation depended upon clinical history that participants reported. In the 2 weeks before study entry, exposed participants met a COVID-19 case, which was PCR-confirmed or clinician-diagnosed. The trim removed 2 bases at V and 6 bases at J, leaving 1 base unmatched. Germline CDR1 is SGDLS and CDR2 is YYNGEE. The CDR3 has 14 residues. Original methodology: Reference gene primer amplification yielded estimated nucleated cell counts. Sequenced by immunoSEQ multiplex PCR; TCRdb stores in-frame clones only, minus some. From that table come the V and J calls and clone size; the DNA was used to work out D and trimming. The data contain 200,000 to 250,000 clones, around four fifths of them singletons.

The chain combines TRBV9 with TRBJ2-2; 10 nucleotides match TRBD2. The TCR comes from a woman aged 45-65 years who had been exposed to COVID-19. The source material was PBMCs or T cells enriched from blood (not recorded which). The CDR3 spells CASSVTSGAGELFF. Here the CDR3 DNA reads TGTGCCAGCAGCGTTACTAGCGGGGCCGGGGAGCTGTTTTTT.